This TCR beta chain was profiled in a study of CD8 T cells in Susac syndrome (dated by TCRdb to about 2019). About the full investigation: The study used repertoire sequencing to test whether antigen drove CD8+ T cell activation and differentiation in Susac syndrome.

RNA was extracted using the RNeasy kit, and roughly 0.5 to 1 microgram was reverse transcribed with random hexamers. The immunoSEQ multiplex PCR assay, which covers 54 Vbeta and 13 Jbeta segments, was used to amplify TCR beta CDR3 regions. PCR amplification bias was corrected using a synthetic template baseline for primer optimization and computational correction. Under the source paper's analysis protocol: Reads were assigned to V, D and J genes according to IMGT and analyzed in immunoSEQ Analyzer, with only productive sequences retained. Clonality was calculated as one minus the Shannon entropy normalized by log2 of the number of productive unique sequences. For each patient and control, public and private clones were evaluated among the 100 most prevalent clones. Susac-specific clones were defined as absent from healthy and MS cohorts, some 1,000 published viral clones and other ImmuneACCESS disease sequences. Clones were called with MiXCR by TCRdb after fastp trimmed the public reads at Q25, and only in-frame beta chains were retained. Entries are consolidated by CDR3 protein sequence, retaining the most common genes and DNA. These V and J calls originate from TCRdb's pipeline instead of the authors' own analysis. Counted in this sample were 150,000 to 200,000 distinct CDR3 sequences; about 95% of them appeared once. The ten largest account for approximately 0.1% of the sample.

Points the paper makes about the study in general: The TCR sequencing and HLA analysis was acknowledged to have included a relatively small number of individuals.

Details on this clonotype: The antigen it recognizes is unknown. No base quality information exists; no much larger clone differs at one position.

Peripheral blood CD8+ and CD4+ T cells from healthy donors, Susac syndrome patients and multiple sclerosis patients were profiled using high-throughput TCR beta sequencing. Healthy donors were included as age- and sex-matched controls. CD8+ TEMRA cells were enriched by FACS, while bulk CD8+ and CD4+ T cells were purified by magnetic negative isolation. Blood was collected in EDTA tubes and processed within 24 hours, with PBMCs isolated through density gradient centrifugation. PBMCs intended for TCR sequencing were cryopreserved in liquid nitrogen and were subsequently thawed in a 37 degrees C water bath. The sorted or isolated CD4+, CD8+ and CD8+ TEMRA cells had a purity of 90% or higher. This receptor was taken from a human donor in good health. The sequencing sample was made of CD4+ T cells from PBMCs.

The bases are TGTGCCACCAGTGACGGGGGACTAGCGGGACCCTACGAGCAGTACTTC. Its product reads: CATSDGGLAGPYEQYF. This chain is built from TRBV24-1 and TRBJ2-7; 13 of the junction bases match TRBD2. The CDR3, from cysteine to phenylalanine, totals 16 residues. Left in the record is the CDR3 DNA by itself, 48 bases read in frame from the first base. From V the trimming removes 4 bases and from J it removes 2 bases, while the gene matches leave 4 bases of the junction unaccounted for. CDR1 KGHDR and CDR2 SFDVKD were looked up in the germline V gene.